One sample yielded the 12 T cell receptor beta chains listed below, sequenced in a study of CD8 T cells in Susac syndrome. About 0.5 to 1 ug RNA was reverse transcribed with random hexamers. One entry per CDR3 protein results from TCRdb running MiXCR on the immunoSEQ multiplex PCR reads. The sample lists approximately 100,000 distinct CDR3 sequences, about 90% occurring once. The sequenced sample consisted of CD4+ T cells from PBMCs. Receptor source: a human donor in good health.

The chain couples TRBV5-6 to TRBJ2-1; 10 nucleotides line up with TRBD2. The CDR3 covers 15 residues. In germline, CDR1 is SGHDT, CDR2 YYEEEE. Trimming cost V 4 bases and J 5 bases; bases outside gene matches: 6. CDR3 loop: CASSIAGGSHNEQFF. For the CDR3, the DNA is TGTGCCAGCAGCATAGCGGGAGGTTCCCACAATGAGCAGTTCTTC. Drawing the rest from reference TRBV5-6 and TRBJ2-1, the complete variable domain is DAGVTQSPTHLIKTRGQQVTLRCSPKSGHDTVSWYQQALGQGPQFIFQYYEEEERQRGNFPDRFSGHQFPNYSSELNVNALLLGDSALYLCASSIAGGSHNEQFFGPGTRLTVL.

The chain combines TRBV20-1 with TRBJ2-3; perhaps D is TRBD1 or TRBD2 (5 bases each). This CDR3 comprises 14 residues. Per germline, CDR1 DFQATT and CDR2 SNEGSKA (reference sequence). V gave up 0 bases and J gave up 5 bases, with 12 bases separating them. DNA for the CDR3: TGCAGTGCTAGAGATCAGTGGGACCGAGATACGCAGTATTTT. As protein: CSARDQWDRDTQYF.

This clonotype has just a few counts. The genes are TRBV29-1 and TRBJ2-5; D uncertain. Germline lookup yields CDR1 SQVTM and CDR2 ANQGSEA. The V gene lost 7 bases and the J gene lost 1 base, with 10 bases spanning the gap. The length of the CDR3 is 12 residues. CDR3 loop: CSAGALQETQYF. As DNA, the CDR3 is TGCAGCGCCGGAGCTCTCCAAGAGACCCAGTACTTC.

The rearrangement joins TRBV7-9 to TRBJ2-1; possible D gene TRBD2, 5 bases. Trimming stripped 3 bases from V and 0 bases from J, with 9 bases between. Germline assignment: CDR1 SEHNR and CDR2 FQNEAQ (reference sequence). The CDR3 is 15 amino acids. CDR3 amino acids: CASSFIGSSYNEQFF. CDR3 DNA sequence: TGTGCCAGCAGCTTTATAGGGAGCTCCTACAATGAGCAGTTCTTC.

The V gene is TRBV4-3, the J gene TRBJ2-6; TRBD2 might be the D (5 bases). The CDR3 contains 17 residues. Trimming cost V 1 base and J 0 bases, with 10 bases left between them. The germline gives CDR1 LGHNA, CDR2 YSLEER. CDR3: CASSQGPGNSGANVLTF. The CDR3 region has the DNA TGCGCCAGCAGCCAAGGCCCGGGGAACTCTGGGGCCAACGTCCTGACTTTC.

The V call is TRBV7-8, the J call TRBJ1-2; D uncertain. The CDR3 runs to 13 residues. Germline CDR1 reads SGHVS; CDR2 reads FQNEAQ. Between the trimmed V and J ends, which lost 5 bases and 4 bases, there was a span of 11 bases. CDR3 in DNA: TGTGCCAGCAGCCCTAGAGGGAGCTATGGCTACACCTTC. Translation gives CASSPRGSYGYTF.

The V gene is TRBV7-2, the J gene TRBJ2-6, with 7 bases fitting TRBD1. CDR3 length: 16 residues. Germline lookup yields CDR1 SGHTA and CDR2 FQGNSA. J gave up 2 bases and V 2 bases, and 3 bases lay outside the gene matches. The CDR3 loop is CASSLLGGAGANVLTF. For the CDR3, the DNA is TGTGCCAGCAGCTTACTAGGGGGCGCTGGGGCCAACGTCCTGACTTTC.

This clonotype has more than one count but fewer than ten. The gene calls are TRBV4-2 and TRBJ2-7; D may correspond to TRBD1 or TRBD2 (6 bases each). From germline, CDR1 is LGHNA and CDR2 YNFKEQ. V dropped 5 bases and J dropped 7 bases, with 18 bases sitting between them. CDR3 length: 14 amino acids. The CDR3 coding sequence is TGTGCCAGCAGCACCCGGGGGCAGGGGATGGAGCAGTACTTC. Translated, it gives CASSTRGQGMEQYF.

J is TRBJ2-7 and V is TRBV12-3 or TRBV12-4; D perhaps matches TRBD1 (5 bases). Trimming pared 5 bases from V and 0 bases from J, leaving 17 bases between. This CDR3 contains 16 residues. The CDR3 protein is CASSRSETVLSYEQYF. DNA of the CDR3: TGTGCCAGCAGTAGGTCCGAGACAGTCCTCTCCTACGAGCAGTACTTC.

V gene TRBV3-1 combines with J gene TRBJ2-5; TRBD1 matches at 11 bases. V lost 6 bases to trimming and J lost 4 bases; unmatched junction nucleotides: 10. CDR1 is LGHDT and CDR2 is YNNKEL in the germline V gene (reference sequence). The CDR3 loop spans 16 amino acids. The CDR3 DNA is TGTGCCAGCAGACGAAGAGGACAGGGGGCGTCAGAGACCCAGTACTTC. As protein: CASRRRGQGASETQYF.

V and J are TRBV7-6 and TRBJ1-1; possibly TRBD1 for D (5 bases). Trimming removed 3 bases from V and 7 bases from J, with 9 bases in between. Germline-derived CDR1 and CDR2 are SGHVS and FNYEAQ. CDR3 length equals 12 residues. CDR3 sequence: CASSFVDSEAFF. CDR3 sequence (DNA): TGTGCCAGCAGCTTTGTTGACAGTGAAGCTTTCTTT.

The V call is TRBV12-3 or TRBV12-4, the J call TRBJ1-1; TRBD1 might be the D (5 bases). The CDR3 has 14 residues. Trimming left V 5 bases short and J 0 bases short, with 10 bases between. CDR3 sequence: CASSAGRLNTEAFF. CDR3 bases: TGTGCCAGCAGTGCGGGACGGTTGAACACTGAAGCTTTCTTT.